Listed below are T cell receptor beta chains from one sample, sequenced in a study of blood T cells in healthy people across ages. TCRdb re-derived calls from the 5' RACE reads in MiXCR, one entry per CDR3 protein. The sample lists 1.5 million to 2 million distinct CDR3 sequences, just under 50% occurring once. The sequenced sample consisted of blood. Receptor source: a woman aged 40 to 49 in good health. CDR3s include the opening cysteine and the closing phenylalanine or tryptophan. A D gene is named only where the DNA matches it firmly. Rows may omit the clone size; those that give it use once, few, many or a size class.

abundance	d_gene	v_gene	j_gene	CDR3aa	CDR3nt
few	TRBD2	TRBV20-1	TRBJ2-5	CSATSAGNRETQYF	TGCAGTGCTACATCAGCGGGGAACCGGGAGACCCAGTACTTC
.	.	TRBV20-1	TRBJ2-5	CSAELQETQYF	TGCAGTGCGGAACTACAAGAGACCCAGTACTTC
.	TRBD1	TRBV5-6	TRBJ2-7	CASGRTGTGGYEQYF	TGTGCCAGCGGTAGGACGGGGACAGGGGGATACGAGCAGTACTTC
.	.	TRBV4-3	TRBJ2-4	CASSQDFSQGGENIQYF	TGCGCCAGCAGCCAAGATTTCTCTCAGGGGGGGGAAAACATTCAGTACTTC
.	.	TRBV6-2/TRBV6-3	TRBJ2-7	CASSWAGKQYF	TGTGCCAGCAGTTGGGCAGGGAAGCAGTACTTC
.	.	TRBV6-6	TRBJ2-3	CASSYMGSLSADTQYF	TGTGCCAGCAGTTATATGGGTTCTTTGAGCGCAGATACGCAGTATTTT
few	TRBD2	TRBV20-1	TRBJ2-5	CSAAGLAGGRYF	TGCAGTGCTGCGGGACTAGCGGGGGGGCGGTACTTC
.	TRBD1	TRBV5-6	TRBJ1-2	CASSETGTGWSGYTF	TGTGCCAGCAGCGAAACCGGGACAGGGTGGTCAGGCTACACCTTC
.	.	TRBV6-2/TRBV6-3	TRBJ1-5	CASRSGSRGNNQPQHF	TGTGCCAGCAGGTCCGGAAGCAGGGGAAACAATCAGCCCCAGCATTTT
.	TRBD2	TRBV25-1	TRBJ2-1	CASSAVTSEVYNEQFF	TGTGCCAGCAGTGCGGTGACTAGCGAGGTCTACAATGAGCAGTTCTTC
.	TRBD1	TRBV3-1	TRBJ2-7	CASSPLTGTGAYEQYF	TGTGCCAGCAGCCCCTTGACCGGGACAGGGGCCTACGAGCAGTACTTC
few	TRBD2	TRBV4-3	TRBJ2-1	CASSQAPGLAGYNEQFF	TGCGCCAGCAGCCAAGCTCCGGGACTAGCGGGCTACAATGAGCAGTTCTTC
.	TRBD1	TRBV4-3	TRBJ1-2	CASSQDPQGLSYGYTF	TGCGCCAGCAGCCAAGATCCACAGGGGTTAAGCTATGGCTACACCTTC
.	.	TRBV12-3/TRBV12-4	TRBJ1-2	CASRAEAGGNGYTF	TGTGCCAGCAGGGCCGAAGCGGGGGGCAATGGCTACACCTTC
few	.	TRBV27	TRBJ2-1	CASSFPFSNEQFF	TGTGCCAGCAGTTTCCCCTTTAGCAATGAGCAGTTCTTC
.	TRBD2	TRBV27	TRBJ2-3	CASSSGLAGRRTDTQYF	TGTGCCAGCAGTTCCGGACTAGCGGGGCGCCGCACAGATACGCAGTATTTT
.	.	TRBV4-2	TRBJ1-5	CASSLTRVPSNQPQHF	TGTGCCAGCAGCCTGACCCGCGTCCCTAGCAATCAGCCCCAGCATTTT
.	.	TRBV20-1	TRBJ1-6	CSASTSGSPPHF	TGCAGTGCTAGTACTTCGGGTTCACCCCCCCACTTT
few	.	TRBV20-1	TRBJ2-1	CSAGPRPYNEQFF	TGCAGTGCTGGGCCAAGGCCCTACAATGAGCAGTTCTTC
.	.	TRBV29-1	TRBJ1-1	CSVEDREAMNTEAFF	TGCAGCGTTGAAGATCGGGAGGCCATGAACACTGAAGCTTTCTTT
.	.	TRBV20-1	TRBJ2-5	CSAPRDTYQETQYF	TGCAGTGCTCCACGGGACACGTACCAAGAGACCCAGTACTTC
few	.	TRBV24-1	TRBJ2-1	CATSARLGYNEQFF	TGTGCCACCAGTGCCAGACTGGGCTACAATGAGCAGTTCTTC
.	.	TRBV2	TRBJ1-1	CASSEGMIAEAFF	TGTGCCAGCAGTGAAGGTATGATCGCTGAAGCTTTCTTT
few	TRBD1	TRBV6-2/TRBV6-3	TRBJ2-1	CASSSVGTAYNEQFF	TGTGCCAGCAGTTCCGTCGGGACAGCCTACAATGAGCAGTTCTTC
.	.	TRBV7-3	TRBJ2-6	CASNAQGIGANVLTF	TGTGCCAGCAACGCTCAGGGAATAGGAGCCAACGTCCTGACTTTC
.	.	TRBV3-1	TRBJ1-1	CASSQVGRAIEAFF	TGTGCCAGCAGCCAGGTTGGCAGGGCGATTGAAGCTTTCTTT
.	.	TRBV12-3/TRBV12-4	TRBJ1-5	CASSSQEPQHF	TGTGCCAGCAGTTCTCAAGAGCCCCAGCATTTT
.	.	TRBV11-2	TRBJ2-7	CASSLDLPGGEQYF	TGTGCCAGCAGCCTCGATCTGCCCGGCGGTGAGCAGTACTTC
.	TRBD1	TRBV4-1	TRBJ1-2	CASSQVRDRNYGYTF	TGCGCCAGCAGCCAAGTCAGGGACAGGAACTATGGCTACACCTTC
once	.	TRBV18	TRBJ1-2	CASSPPQPSGGYTF	TGTGCCAGCTCACCACCACAGCCCAGCGGTGGCTACACCTTC
.	.	TRBV6-5	TRBJ2-5	CASRNSHETQYF	TGTGCCAGCAGAAACTCCCACGAGACCCAGTACTTC
.	TRBD1	TRBV10-3	TRBJ2-1	CAIRTGTGGSDEQFF	TGTGCCATCAGAACCGGGACAGGGGGTTCCGATGAGCAGTTCTTC
few	.	TRBV15	TRBJ1-5	CATSRDEVQPQHF	TGTGCCACCAGCAGAGATGAGGTTCAGCCCCAGCATTTT
.	TRBD2	TRBV18	TRBJ2-1	CASPPLAGENNEQFF	TGTGCCAGCCCACCCCTAGCGGGGGAGAACAATGAGCAGTTCTTC
.	TRBD1	TRBV11-2	TRBJ1-2	CASSPRGRGHNGYTF	TGTGCCAGCAGCCCCCGTGGCAGGGGGCACAATGGCTACACCTTC
.	TRBD1	TRBV15	TRBJ2-5	CATSRGQGWLETQYF	TGTGCCACCAGCAGAGGACAGGGATGGCTTGAGACCCAGTACTTC
few	.	TRBV12-3/TRBV12-4	TRBJ2-3	CAISSSVNTDTQYF	TGTGCCATCTCCTCTAGCGTGAACACAGATACGCAGTATTTT
.	TRBD1	TRBV12-3/TRBV12-4	TRBJ1-2	CASSLVDRAEGYTF	TGTGCCAGCAGTTTAGTAGACAGGGCGGAAGGCTACACCTTC
few	.	TRBV6-2/TRBV6-3	TRBJ2-7	CASSYRPGDEQYF	TGTGCCAGCAGTTACCGTCCAGGGGACGAGCAGTACTTC
.	TRBD2	TRBV12-3/TRBV12-4	TRBJ2-1	CASSLGGGRGEQFF	TGTGCCAGCAGTTTGGGCGGGGGAAGGGGTGAGCAGTTCTTC
.	TRBD2	TRBV4-3	TRBJ2-5	CASSQDIASGGLQETQYF	TGCGCCAGCAGCCAAGATATAGCTAGCGGGGGGCTGCAAGAGACCCAGTACTTC
.	TRBD2	TRBV9	TRBJ2-7	CASSVNQRDSSYEQYF	TGTGCCAGCAGCGTAAATCAGCGGGACTCCTCCTACGAGCAGTACTTC
few	.	TRBV14	TRBJ1-1	CASRGGQGMNTEAFF	TGTGCCAGCAGAGGGGGGCAGGGTATGAACACTGAAGCTTTCTTT
.	TRBD2	TRBV12-3/TRBV12-4	TRBJ2-3	CASSLASGGANTQYF	TGTGCCAGCAGTTTGGCTAGCGGGGGGGCGAATACGCAGTATTTT
.	.	TRBV27	TRBJ2-7	CASSPGDSDYEQYF	TGTGCCAGCAGTCCGGGGGACTCAGACTACGAGCAGTACTTC
.	TRBD1	TRBV3-1	TRBJ2-5	CASSQGTGSKTQYF	TGTGCCAGCAGCCAAGGGACAGGTAGCAAGACCCAGTACTTC
.	TRBD1	TRBV5-5	TRBJ2-7	CASSLLSDRNPTEQYF	TGTGCCAGCAGCTTGCTCTCGGACAGGAACCCCACCGAGCAGTACTTC
few	.	TRBV27	TRBJ2-1	CASNGHSSEQFF	TGTGCCAGCAATGGACACTCGTCTGAGCAGTTCTTC
.	TRBD1	TRBV5-1	TRBJ1-6	CASSWDRSYNSPLHF	TGCGCCAGCAGCTGGGACAGGAGCTATAATTCACCCCTCCACTTT
once	.	TRBV12-3/TRBV12-4	TRBJ1-6	CASSLGGHSPLHF	TGTGCCAGCAGTTTAGGTGGGCACTCACCCCTCCACTTT